The text below deals with one TCR beta chain. The antigen it binds to is not known. Base-call qualities are not available, and no considerably larger clone is one nucleotide away. One collaborating source in Seattle enrolled patients while the patients were actively infected and followed the patients over time throughout the course of disease. Whole blood was collected in K2EDTA tubes by collaborating institutions according to the institutions' own protocols. For TCRbeta analysis, collaborators shipped samples as frozen whole blood, isolated PBMCs, or DNA extracted from either of those sample types. The data were taken from a study of blood T cell repertoires in COVID-19 (dated by TCRdb to the early 2020s). At the level of the whole study: Samples covering the acute and convalescent phases of COVID-19 were provided by collaborators in the United States, Italy and Spain. Subjects who had been exposed to COVID-19, were actively infected with it, or had recovered from it provided the deeply sampled blood TCRbeta repertoires that made up the dataset. A de-identified subject ID, COVID-19 status, age in years and sex were almost always included in the sample metadata. The repertoires were released in a freely available public database intended as a resource for research on the immune response to SARS-CoV-2. Where available, HLA class I and class II types were obtained from metadata supplied by the sample provider rather than from assay-based typing. The samples were drawn from two sources: the first 160 participants of the ongoing ImmuneRACE study, and 1,254 subjects contributed by 6 global collaborators. The prospective study material was composed of cDNA or gDNA derived from T cells, B-cell-depleted T cells, or PBMCs.

TCRbeta CDR3 regions were amplified from genomic DNA by means of the immunoSEQ Assay, a bias-controlled multiplex PCR. The published analysis was carried out like this. The number of nucleated cells in each sample was estimated from the amplification of reference gene primers within the assay. Sequence reads were collapsed and filtered to measure the absolute abundance of every unique TCRbeta CDR3 rearrangement. For each sample, productive Simpson clonality was calculated as the square root of Simpson's diversity index across productive rearrangements. Held by TCRdb, this immuneACCESS table contains in-frame sequences only and omits some clones. Under half of the omission traces to an unresolved V gene where checked; the cause of the rest is unknown. V and J calls and clone size follow that table, whereas D and trimming were derived from the DNA. In all, the sample holds roughly 440,000 clones, and roughly 88% of those were seen once. Over 9.5% of the sample goes to the ten largest clones.

Trimming costs V 4 bases and J 7 bases, and their ends lie 7 bases apart. CDR3 length: 12 amino acids, cysteine to phenylalanine. Solely the CDR3 DNA is kept, with 36 bases framed from the first base. On the study overall, not on this receptor specifically: The quantity of clinical and demographic metadata differed by source and by participant and was supplied without curation.

This sequence originates from a woman in her forties or fifties with COVID-19, enrolled during active disease. The source material was peripheral blood. The chain joins TRBV12-3 or TRBV12-4 to TRBJ1-4; the D gene cannot be named for sure. The sequenced DNA: TGTGCCAGCAGTTCTGAGGGTGAAAAACTGTTTTTT. Protein translation: CASSSEGEKLFF.